A single sample is the source of the 14 T cell receptor beta chains below, sequenced in a study of T cell responses to AZD1222 COVID-19 vaccine. Clones were sequenced by immunoSEQ multiplex PCR, and TCRdb holds only the in-frame ones, with some missing. The profile shows under 150,000 clones, approximately 83% of them singletons. Here the sequenced sample was peripheral blood, taken on day 0 of AZD1222 vaccination. The receptors come from an adult in good health.

The chain uses TRBV25-1 and TRBJ1-2; D remains unclear. V was trimmed by 5 bases and J by 4 bases, leaving 17 bases between them. The CDR3 contains 15 residues. Germline CDR1 and CDR2: MGHDK and SYGVNS. The CDR3 DNA reads TGTGCCAGCAGTAAGAGCACCGACCGGGGCTATGGCTACACCTTC. Its translation: CASSKSTDRGYGYTF.

This chain connects TRBV5-1 to TRBJ2-1; the match to TRBD1 covers 7 bases. Germline V lookup: CDR1 SGHRS, CDR2 YFSETQ. The V and J ends lost 3 bases and 0 bases, in that order; junction bases with no gene match: 6. The CDR3 extends over 16 amino acids. The CDR3 DNA follows: TGCGCCAGCAGCTCAGGGACAGTCGGCTCCTACAATGAGCAGTTCTTC. Translated: CASSSGTVGSYNEQFF.

This clone was observed once. This chain links TRBV14 with TRBJ1-1; D call uncertain. This CDR3 comprises 14 residues. The V end lost 2 bases, the J end lost 4 bases, and 11 bases lay between the germline ends. Per the germline V gene, CDR1 is SGHDN and CDR2 is FVKESK. The CDR3 is CASSQWSSSTEAFF. The CDR3 DNA sequence: TGTGCCAGCAGCCAATGGAGCAGTAGCACTGAAGCTTTCTTT.

The chain is built from TRBV7-8 and TRBJ2-7, with 7 bases that match TRBD1. V lost 4 bases to trimming and J lost 3 bases; unmatched junction nucleotides: 6. The CDR3 spans 14 residues. Germline V CDR1 and CDR2: SGHVS, FQNEAQ. This CDR3 is CASSSRDSRYEQYF. The CDR3 nucleotides are TGTGCCAGCAGCTCACGGGACAGCCGCTACGAGCAGTACTTC.

CDR3 protein: CASSRQFNSPLHF. CDR3 DNA sequence: TGTGCCAGTAGCAGACAGTTTAATTCACCCCTCCACTTT. The V call is TRBV19, the J call TRBJ1-6, with D possibly being TRBD1 (5 bases). The germline gives CDR1 LNHDA, CDR2 SQIVND (reference sequence). Trimming shortened V by 6 bases and J by 6 bases, and 9 bases separated the two germline ends. The CDR3 extends over 13 amino acids. Full variable domain (rest looked up from reference TRBV19 and TRBJ1-6): DGGITQSPKYLFRKEGQNVTLSCEQNLNHDAMYWYRQDPGQGLRLIYYSQIVNDFQKGDIAEGYSVSREKKESFPLTVTSAQKNPTAFYLCASSRQFNSPLHFGNGTRLTVT.

This clone showed up just a few times. The CDR3, as DNA: TGTGCCAGTAGTATAGGGGACCACGGGACTAGCGGGTACCACACAGATACGCAGTATTTT. Translated: CASSIGDHGTSGYHTDTQYF. V gene TRBV19 combines with J gene TRBJ2-3; 12 bases are a match to TRBD2. After removal of 1 base from V and 2 bases from J, the junction contained 13 bases not matched to a gene. The CDR3 sequence is 20 residues long. Per the germline V gene, CDR1 is LNHDA and CDR2 is SQIVND (reference sequence).

The chain uses TRBV24-1 and TRBJ1-2; perhaps TRBD1 as D (5 bases). The CDR3 extends over 14 amino acids. Trimming left V 2 bases short and J 4 bases short, with 10 bases between. Germline CDR1 KGHDR, CDR2 SFDVKD. The CDR3 spells CATSDSRGLYGYTF. The CDR3 DNA follows: TGTGCCACCAGTGATTCGAGGGGCCTCTATGGCTACACCTTC.

The chain has TRBV24-1 and TRBJ1-5, with D perhaps matching TRBD1 (6 bases). This CDR3 comprises 15 residues. Trimming stripped 4 bases from V and 8 bases from J, with 17 bases between. CDR1 and CDR2 from the germline V gene are KGHDR and SFDVKD. The CDR3 region has the DNA TGTGCCACCAGTGACCCTAAACAGGGTACGGAGCCCCAGCATTTT. Protein product: CATSDPKQGTEPQHF.

The rearrangement joins TRBV9 to TRBJ1-5; D remains ambiguous. Germline V gene sequence: CDR1 SGDLS, CDR2 YYNGEE. V was clipped by 3 bases and J by 0 bases, with 10 bases between them. The CDR3 runs to 15 residues. As DNA, the CDR3 is TGTGCCAGCAGCGAATTCAGAGATAGCAATCAGCCCCAGCATTTT. Translated, it gives CASSEFRDSNQPQHF.

The CDR3 nucleotides read TGTGCCAGCAGCCCTCAATCTGGGGCCGCCGGGGAGCTGTTTTTT. This sequence encodes CASSPQSGAAGELFF. V and J are TRBV14 and TRBJ2-2, with D perhaps matching TRBD1 (5 bases). Trimming shortened V by 4 bases and J by 6 bases, and 15 bases separated the two germline ends. The CDR3 runs 15 residues. Looked up from germline, CDR1 is SGHDN and CDR2 is FVKESK.

The chain uses TRBV24-1 and TRBJ2-3, with 12 bases identical to TRBD2. The ends lost 4 bases at V and 2 bases at J; junction bases unmatched: 9. The CDR3 contains 18 residues. Germline CDR1 and CDR2: KGHDR and SFDVKD. CDR3 DNA: TGTGCCACCAGTGACTCGAGGACTAGCGGGGTATTCACAGATACGCAGTATTTT. The encoded protein is CATSDSRTSGVFTDTQYF.

This clone was picked up a small number of times. The chain carries TRBV15 and TRBJ1-2; a possible D gene is TRBD1 (6 bases). CDR1 is LNHNV, CDR2 YYDKDF, per germline (reference sequence). The CDR3 is 15 residues long. V shed 9 bases and J shed 4 bases, with 21 bases lying between them. CDR3 in amino acids: CATDPGRGTGYGYTF. For the CDR3, the DNA is TGTGCCACAGACCCGGGCAGGGGTACAGGCTATGGCTACACCTTC.

In this sample, this clone turned up a few times. The chain couples TRBV29-1 to TRBJ1-6; D unresolved. The CDR3 is 12 amino acids. Germline lookup yields CDR1 SQVTM and CDR2 ANQGSEA. V gave up 4 bases and J gave up 9 bases, with 10 bases separating them. CDR3 protein: CSVGEGGSPLHF. CDR3 DNA sequence: TGCAGCGTTGGGGAGGGTGGTTCACCCCTCCACTTT.

The chain carries TRBV7-3 and TRBJ2-1; D not certain. Trimming took off 1 base at V and 0 bases at J, with 13 bases between the two ends. The CDR3 sequence is 17 residues long. Germline CDR1 reads SGHTA; CDR2 reads FQGTGA. CDR3 sequence reads: CASSLRAEESSYNEQFF. CDR3 in DNA: TGTGCCAGCAGCTTAAGAGCCGAGGAGAGCTCCTACAATGAGCAGTTCTTC.